The clone carrying this T cell receptor (beta chain) appeared a single time. Its antigen remains unknown. This record comes from a study of graft-versus-host responses after intestinal transplantation. Germline V lookup: CDR1 MNHEY, CDR2 SVGAGI. The trim removed 8 bases at V and 2 bases at J, leaving 5 bases unmatched. The CDR3 covers 13 residues. Notes on the study in general: Recipient marrow harbored GvH clones, some of which surfaced first in ileum or blood. Graft-donor T cell macrochimerism coincided with high graft-versus-host to host-versus-graft clonal ratios in allografts.

Assay: immunoSEQ multiplex PCR; the TCRdb copy retains only in-frame clones and omits some. The sample yields over 100,000 clones, approximately 92% seen once. This sequence originates from a human donor who was the organ donor for an intestinal transplant. The V and J genes are TRBV6-5 and TRBJ1-1, with TRBD1 matching 7 bases. The material was unstimulated CD4+ T cells sorted from spleen or lymph node cells, obtained before transplant. The CDR3 bases are TGTGCCAGCCGCGGACAGGTAAACACTGAAGCTTTCTTT. Residues: CASRGQVNTEAFF.